Described below is a single TCR beta chain sequence and its context. The table lists this clonotype with a few counts. Its antigen specificity is not known. Per-base quality was not reported, and no clone a single base away is much larger than it. The data stem from a study of T cells in Graves' hyperthyroidism and ophthalmopathy (dated by TCRdb to the late 2010s). For context, the study as a whole: Peripheral blood samples were taken at initial diagnosis, before any treatment was given. TCR V-J signatures able to tell the groups apart were searched for in a discovery cohort of 95 or so patients, of whom more than 40 had Graves' ophthalmopathy and 57 had stable Graves' hyperthyroidism. An independent validation cohort of under 20 hyperthyroidism patients and approximately 15 patients who later progressed to ophthalmopathy tested prospective prediction of ophthalmopathy. The 100 or so discovery patients were randomly split 7:3 into training and test sets. The study also compared thyroid tissue and blood T-cell repertoires from over 5 Graves' hyperthyroidism patients. Following sampling, methimazole starting at 30 mg daily was given to hyperthyroidism patients, and high-dose intravenous methylprednisolone was given to ophthalmopathy patients. The paper reports TCR Vbeta CDR3 sequencing of over 130 peripheral blood samples: under 45 ophthalmopathy, roughly 74 hyperthyroidism and 17 progressor patients.

General findings and caveats noted by the study authors: Most expanded thyroid clonotypes (frequency above 0.001) were also detected in blood, suggesting blood repertoires may reflect thyroid immune responses. In cross-validation, a model built on a 13 V-J signature told ophthalmopathy apart from stable hyperthyroidism with 87.88% sensitivity and 81% to 82% specificity, and in testing the same model reached 80%/75%. Sample size was not statistically predetermined, and blinding of investigators to group allocation was not performed. In validation, the model predicted progression to ophthalmopathy a median of about 5.9 months before onset, with roughly 68% sensitivity and roughly 79% specificity.

In the ophthalmopathy patients, disease was moderately to severely active, with a Clinical Activity Score of 3 or more, a NOSPECS grade of 4 or more, and a duration of less than 3 months. Exclusion was applied to patients with uncontrolled infections, other autoimmune diseases, pregnancy or lactation. Diagnoses were established on the basis of clinical symptoms, serum thyroxine and TRAb, thyroid ultrasound, and orbital computed tomography. PBMCs were isolated from roughly 10 ml of fresh peripheral blood by Ficoll-Paque density gradient centrifugation. Total RNA was extracted using Trizol reagent, and RNA quality was assessed on an Agilent 2100 Bioanalyzer. TCR beta CDR3 regions were amplified from RNA transcripts. For the first round of RT-PCR on the TCR CDR3, the HTBI primer set was used together with the Qiagen OneStep RT-PCR kit. Libraries were constructed in a second round of multiplex PCR, after which size selection and purification were performed. Libraries were sequenced paired-end with 100 bp reads on an Illumina HiSeq2000. Turning to the authors' computational methods: SOAPnuke was used to process the raw data, removing reads that contained adapters or uncalled bases, had a mean Phred below 15, or lacked an exact match to the constant primer or identifier. COPE v1.2.5 was used to merge high-quality paired reads, and clonotypes were defined as unique nucleotide sequences. MiTCR v1.1 was used to align the clonotypes against IMGT TRBV, TRBD and TRBJ reference segments. The analysis included only V-J combinations with a frequency above 0.0001, which together covered more than 99% of the repertoires. The TCS score was defined as F50 (clonal expansion) divided by E x V (chaos), with BLOSUM62-based TCRdist calculated between CDR3 peptides within each V-J. Welch's t-statistics and random forest reduced fewer than 600 V-J features to 10 to 15, which were used in a naive Bayes classifier (R e1071). TCRdb ran its own pipeline on the public reads, namely fastp trimming at Q25 and MiXCR clone calling, and kept in-frame beta chains. Records with the same CDR3 protein are collapsed into one entry carrying the most frequent genes and DNA. What appears here as the V and J calls and clone size reflects TCRdb's work, not the paper's. The sample profile shows some 580,000 distinct CDR3 sequences; about a sixth of them were found once. Around 3.5% of the sample belongs to the ten largest clones.

The CDR3 covers 16 residues, taking in both the cysteine and the phenylalanine. This entry keeps only the CDR3 DNA: 48 bases, framed from base 1. According to the germline V gene, CDR1 reads SGHVS and CDR2 reads FNYEAQ. A distance of 7 bases separates the germline ends of V and J, which lose 1 base and 0 bases respectively. The receptor was derived from a woman aged 40 to 50 with Graves' ophthalmopathy. The chain is assembled from TRBV7-6 and TRBJ2-6, with no D gene named confidently. Sequencing was done on a sample of blood. The DNA sequence is TGTGCCAGCAGCTTAGGTGTAACCTCTGGGGCCAACGTCCTGACTTTC. The encoded protein is CASSLGVTSGANVLTF.